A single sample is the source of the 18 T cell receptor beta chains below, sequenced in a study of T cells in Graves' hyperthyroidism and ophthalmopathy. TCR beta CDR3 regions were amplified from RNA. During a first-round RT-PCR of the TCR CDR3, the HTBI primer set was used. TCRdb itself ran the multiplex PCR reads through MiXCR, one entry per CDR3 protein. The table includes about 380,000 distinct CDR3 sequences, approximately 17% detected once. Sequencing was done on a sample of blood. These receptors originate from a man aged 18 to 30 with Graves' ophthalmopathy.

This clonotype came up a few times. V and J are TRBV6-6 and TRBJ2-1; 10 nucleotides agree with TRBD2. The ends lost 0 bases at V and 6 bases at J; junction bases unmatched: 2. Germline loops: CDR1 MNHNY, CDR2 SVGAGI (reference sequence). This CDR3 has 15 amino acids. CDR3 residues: CASSYSGLAVNEQFF. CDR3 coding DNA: TGTGCCAGCAGTTACTCAGGACTAGCGGTCAATGAGCAGTTCTTC.

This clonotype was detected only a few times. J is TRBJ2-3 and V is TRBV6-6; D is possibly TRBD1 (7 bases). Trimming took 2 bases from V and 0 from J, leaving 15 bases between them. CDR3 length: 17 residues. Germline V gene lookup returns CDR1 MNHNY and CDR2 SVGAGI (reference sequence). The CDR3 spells CASSYGGGGGSTDTQYF. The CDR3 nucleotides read TGTGCCAGCAGTTACGGGGGAGGAGGGGGCAGCACAGATACGCAGTATTTT.

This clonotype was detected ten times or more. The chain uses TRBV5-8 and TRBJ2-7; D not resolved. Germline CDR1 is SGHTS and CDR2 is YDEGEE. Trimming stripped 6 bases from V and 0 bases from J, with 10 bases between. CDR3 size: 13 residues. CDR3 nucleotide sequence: TGTGCCAGCAAATCCAGTAGCTCCTACGAGCAGTACTTC. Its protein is CASKSSSSYEQYF. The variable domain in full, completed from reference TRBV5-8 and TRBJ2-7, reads EAGVTQSPTHLIKTRGQQATLRCSPISGHTSVYWYQQALGLGLQFLLWYDEGEERNRGNFPPRFSGRQFPNYSSELNVNALELEDSALYLCASKSSSSYEQYFGPGTRLTVT.

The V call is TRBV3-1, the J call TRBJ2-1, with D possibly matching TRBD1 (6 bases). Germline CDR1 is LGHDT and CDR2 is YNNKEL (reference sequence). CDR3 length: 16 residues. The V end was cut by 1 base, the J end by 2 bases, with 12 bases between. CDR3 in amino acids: CASSQGEQGAYNEQFF. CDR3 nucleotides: TGTGCCAGCAGCCAAGGGGAACAGGGCGCCTACAATGAGCAGTTCTTC.

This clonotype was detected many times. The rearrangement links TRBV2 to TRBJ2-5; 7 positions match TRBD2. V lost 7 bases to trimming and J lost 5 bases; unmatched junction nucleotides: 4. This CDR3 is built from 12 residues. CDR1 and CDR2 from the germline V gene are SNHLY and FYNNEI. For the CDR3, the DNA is TGTGCCAGCAACGGGGACTATGAGACCCAGTACTTC. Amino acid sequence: CASNGDYETQYF.

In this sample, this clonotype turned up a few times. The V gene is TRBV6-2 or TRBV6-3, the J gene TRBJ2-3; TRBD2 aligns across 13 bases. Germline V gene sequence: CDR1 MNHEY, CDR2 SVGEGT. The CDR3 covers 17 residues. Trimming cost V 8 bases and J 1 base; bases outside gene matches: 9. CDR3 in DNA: TGTGCCAGCCGATGGACTAGCGGGGGCCCGGGCACAGATACGCAGTATTTT. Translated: CASRWTSGGPGTDTQYF.

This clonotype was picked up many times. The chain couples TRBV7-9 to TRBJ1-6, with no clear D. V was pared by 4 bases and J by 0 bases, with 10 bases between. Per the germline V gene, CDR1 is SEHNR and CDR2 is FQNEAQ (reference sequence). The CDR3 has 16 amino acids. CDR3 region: CASSSGGSSYNSPLHF. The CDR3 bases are TGTGCCAGCAGCTCCGGCGGGAGCTCCTATAATTCACCCCTCCACTTT.

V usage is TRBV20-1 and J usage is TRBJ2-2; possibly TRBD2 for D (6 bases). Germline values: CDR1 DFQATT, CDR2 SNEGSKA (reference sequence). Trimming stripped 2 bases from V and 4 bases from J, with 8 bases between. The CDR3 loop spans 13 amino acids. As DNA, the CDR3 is TGCAGTGCTAGACAGGGACTCACCGGGGAGCTGTTTTTT. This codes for CSARQGLTGELFF.

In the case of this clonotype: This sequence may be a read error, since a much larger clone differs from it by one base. The CDR3 is CNAVWGSGPNQPQHF. CDR3 DNA sequence: TGCAATGCGGTCTGGGGCAGCGGGCCAAATCAGCCCCAGCATTTT. The chain combines TRBV20-1 with TRBJ1-5; TRBD1 is a possible D gene (5 bases). Germline loops: CDR1 DFQATT, CDR2 SNEGSKA (reference sequence). This CDR3 has 15 amino acids.

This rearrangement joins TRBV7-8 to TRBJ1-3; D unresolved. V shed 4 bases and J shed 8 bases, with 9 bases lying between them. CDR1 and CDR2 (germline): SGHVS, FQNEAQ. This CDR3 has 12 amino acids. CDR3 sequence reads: CASSSPADTIYF. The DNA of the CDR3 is TGTGCCAGCAGCTCCCCAGCGGACACCATATATTTT.

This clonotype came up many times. The CDR3 DNA follows: TGTGCCAGCAGTGAAAATTGGACACTTAATAATTCACCCCTCCACTTT. This codes for CASSENWTLNNSPLHF. This chain uses TRBV2 with TRBJ1-6, with D possibly being TRBD1 (5 bases). V dropped 2 bases and J dropped 5 bases, with 13 bases sitting between them. The CDR3 is made up of 16 amino acids. The germline CDR1 and CDR2 sequences are SNHLY and FYNNEI. Variable domain in full (rest from reference TRBV2 and TRBJ1-6): EPEVTQTPSHQVTQMGQEVILRCVPISNHLYFYWYRQILGQKVEFLVSFYNNEISEKSEIFDDQFSVERPDGSNFTLKIRSTKLEDSAMYFCASSENWTLNNSPLHFGNGTRLTVT.

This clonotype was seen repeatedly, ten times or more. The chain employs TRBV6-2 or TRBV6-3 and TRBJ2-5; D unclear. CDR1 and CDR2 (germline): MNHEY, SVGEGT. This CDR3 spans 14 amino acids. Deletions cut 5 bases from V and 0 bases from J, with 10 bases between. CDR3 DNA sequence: TGTGCCAGCAGTACCGGAGTGTACCAAGAGACCCAGTACTTC. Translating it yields CASSTGVYQETQYF.

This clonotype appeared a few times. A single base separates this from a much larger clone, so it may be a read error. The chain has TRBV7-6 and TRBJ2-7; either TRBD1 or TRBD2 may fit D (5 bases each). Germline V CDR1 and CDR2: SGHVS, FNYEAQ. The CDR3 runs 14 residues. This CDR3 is CANSAWDGDYEQYF. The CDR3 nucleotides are TGTGCCAACAGCGCGTGGGACGGAGACTACGAGCAGTACTTC.

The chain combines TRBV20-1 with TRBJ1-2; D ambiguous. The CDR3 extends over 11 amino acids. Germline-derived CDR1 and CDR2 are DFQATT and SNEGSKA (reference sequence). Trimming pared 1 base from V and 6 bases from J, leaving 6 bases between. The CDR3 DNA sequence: TGCAGTGCTAGAGGCGTCGATGGCTACACCTTC. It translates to CSARGVDGYTF.

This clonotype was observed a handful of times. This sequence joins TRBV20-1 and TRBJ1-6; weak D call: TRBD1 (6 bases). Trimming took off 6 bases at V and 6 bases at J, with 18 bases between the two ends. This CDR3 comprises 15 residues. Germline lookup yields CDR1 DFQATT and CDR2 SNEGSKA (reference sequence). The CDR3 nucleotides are TGCAGTGCAAGGACAGCGAAGGGTATTAATTCACCCCTCCACTTT. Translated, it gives CSARTAKGINSPLHF.

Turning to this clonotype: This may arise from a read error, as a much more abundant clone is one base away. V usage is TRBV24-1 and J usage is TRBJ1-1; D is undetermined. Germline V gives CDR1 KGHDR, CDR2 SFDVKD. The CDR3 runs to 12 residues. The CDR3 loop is CATSDLEGKALF. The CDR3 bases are TGTGCCACCAGTGACCTCGAAGGGAAAGCTCTCTTT.

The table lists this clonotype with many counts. The chain's CDR3 is CASSPQGQGNSPLHF. The CDR3 nucleotides read TGTGCCAGCAGCCCGCAGGGCCAGGGTAATTCACCCCTCCACTTT. The chain has TRBV11-1 and TRBJ1-6, with D perhaps matching TRBD1 (5 bases). CDR3 size: 15 residues. The V gene's germline CDR1 is SGHAT and CDR2 FQDESV (reference sequence). V was trimmed by 5 bases and J by 6 bases, leaving 14 bases between them.

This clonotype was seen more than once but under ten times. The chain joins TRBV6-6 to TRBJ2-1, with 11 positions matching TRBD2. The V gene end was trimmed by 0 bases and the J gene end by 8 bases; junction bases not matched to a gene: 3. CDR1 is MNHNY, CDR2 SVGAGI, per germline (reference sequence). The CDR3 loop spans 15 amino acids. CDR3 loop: CASSYSLAGEYEQFF. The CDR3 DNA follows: TGTGCCAGCAGTTACTCACTAGCGGGGGAGTATGAGCAGTTCTTC.